The clone carrying this T cell receptor (beta chain) has ten or more counts. Its antigen is unknown. TCRdb reanalysed the reads using MiXCR and keeps one entry per CDR3 protein. The repertoire holds over 300,000 distinct CDR3 sequences, with about a sixth as singletons. Germline V gene lookup returns CDR1 SGHTA and CDR2 FQGNSA. V lost 7 bases and J lost 3; bases outside the gene matches: 6. The CDR3 length is 16 residues. This sample was taken from a study of T cell repertoires in cytomegalovirus infection. Study summary: CMV infection together with matching HLA type was indicated by public TCR beta signatures. Findings and caveats of the study: CMV-specific TCR beta clonotypes restricted by HLA-C were the ones dominating the ex vivo response.

This TCR was recovered from a human donor in good health (CMV status not recorded). Some clones in this sample may be carry-over from other donors' samples. The sequencing sample was made of PBMCs. This chain joins TRBV7-2 and TRBJ2-2; 12 nucleotides line up with TRBD1. CDR3 bases: TGTGCCAGCACCGTGGGGGACAGGGGGCACACCGGGGAGCTGTTTTTT. Its translation is CASTVGDRGHTGELFF.